Below, one TCR beta chain is given with its context. The data are from a study of blood T cell repertoires in COVID-19. Study-wide context: Samples came from the United States, Italy and Spain, spanning acute and convalescent COVID-19.

Germline V CDR1 and CDR2: KGHSH, LQKENI. The V end was cut by 6 bases, the J end by 2 bases, with 15 bases between. The CDR3 is 15 amino acids. Authors' analysis steps: From reference gene primer amplification, estimates of nucleated cell counts were derived. The assay was immunoSEQ multiplex PCR, and TCRdb's table has in-frame clones only and misses some. That table supplies the V and J calls and clone size; D and trimming were determined from the DNA. Of over 100,000 clones listed, approximately 85% were seen once; the top ten hold approximately 7.9%. Material: peripheral blood. This TCR was recovered from a man between 65 and 85 years old with acute or convalescent COVID-19. This sequence joins TRBV18 and TRBJ2-3, with a weak D call TRBD1 (6 bases). CDR3 DNA sequence: TGTGCCAGCTCCCCAGATGGACAGATCACAGATACGCAGTATTTT. Its protein is CASSPDGQITDTQYF.